The 18 T cell receptor beta chains below all came from one sample that was sequenced in a study of graft-versus-host responses after intestinal transplantation. TCRdb's table, derived via immunoSEQ multiplex PCR, lists solely in-frame clones and lacks some. The data hold about 51,000 clones, with 80% to 90% observed a single time. Their recognized antigens are unknown. The input for sequencing was unstimulated CD4+ T cells sorted from spleen or lymph node cells, taken before transplant. Receptors originate from a human donor who was the organ donor for an intestinal transplant.

The gene calls are TRBV19 and TRBJ1-1, with 9 bases fitting TRBD1. The CDR3 has 14 amino acids. Germline V lookup: CDR1 LNHDA, CDR2 SQIVND (reference sequence). V lost 6 bases, J lost 4 bases, and 6 bases stayed unmatched. CDR3 coding DNA: TGTGCCAGTAGCCCGGGACAGGGAAGCACTGAAGCTTTCTTT. Translated, it gives CASSPGQGSTEAFF.

The chain combines TRBV6-5 with TRBJ1-2; D is unclear. The V gene's germline CDR1 is MNHEY and CDR2 SVGAGI. This CDR3 region has 14 residues. Trimming took 5 bases from V and 4 from J, leaving 14 bases between them. CDR3 region: CASSEYTAVYGYTF. CDR3 nucleotide sequence: TGTGCCAGCAGTGAATACACGGCGGTCTATGGCTACACCTTC.

The chain uses TRBV27 and TRBJ2-5; D is possibly TRBD2 (6 bases). Near its end, the DNA agrees better with TRBJ2-7, so the J call may be wrong. CDR3 length: 23 residues. Germline loops: CDR1 MNHEY, CDR2 SMNVEV (reference sequence). The CDR3 DNA reads as TGTGCCAGCAGTTGGACGGGCGGGGCGGGTTCAATCTTCCTAGCGAGGAGCTCCTACGAGCAGTACTTC. This sequence encodes CASSWTGGAGSIFLARSSYEQYF.

This chain joins TRBV10-3 and TRBJ1-1; D ambiguous. Deletions cut 2 bases from V and 1 base from J, with 8 bases between. This CDR3 contains 14 residues. The germline gives CDR1 ENHRY, CDR2 SYGVKD. The CDR3 is CAISEGFGNTEAFF. Written as DNA, the CDR3 is TGTGCCATCAGTGAGGGTTTCGGGAACACTGAAGCTTTCTTT.

V usage is TRBV28 and J usage is TRBJ2-5; perhaps TRBD2 as D (6 bases). This CDR3 is 15 amino acids long. Germline CDR1 and CDR2: MDHEN and SYDVKM. The germline V and J ends were trimmed by 7 bases and 7 bases, with 22 bases remaining between them. In DNA, the CDR3 is TGTGCCAGCACTGACGGACTAATATCCCAATGGACCCAGTACTTC. It is translated as CASTDGLISQWTQYF.

The chain employs TRBV28 and TRBJ1-2; D not certain. Germline CDR1 and CDR2: MDHEN and SYDVKM. The length of the CDR3 is 12 residues. Deletions cut 6 bases from V and 6 bases from J, with 11 bases between. CDR3 in amino acids: CASRPSPDGYTF. The CDR3 bases are TGTGCCAGCAGACCTTCCCCGGATGGCTACACCTTC.

The chain uses TRBV7-9 and TRBJ1-2; tentatively, D is TRBD1 (6 bases). With 5 bases removed from V and 0 bases from J, the gap between germline ends came to 7 bases. The germline CDR1 and CDR2 sequences are SEHNR and FQNEAQ (reference sequence). The CDR3 loop spans 13 amino acids. CDR3 sequence: CASSRDTNYGYTF. The CDR3 nucleotides are TGTGCCAGCAGCCGGGACACTAACTATGGCTACACCTTC.

This chain joins TRBV4-2 and TRBJ1-4, with 10 nucleotides matching TRBD1. J was trimmed by 8 bases and V by 1 base; bases with no gene match: 7. The CDR3 is made up of 16 amino acids. The germline V gene encodes CDR1 LGHNA and CDR2 YNFKEQ. The CDR3 loop is CASSQVGGTGAEKLFF. CDR3 coding DNA: TGTGCCAGCAGCCAAGTTGGGGGGACAGGGGCAGAAAAACTGTTTTTT.

J is TRBJ1-5 and V is TRBV5-6, with a weak D call TRBD1 (5 bases). The V gene lost 4 bases and the J gene lost 6 bases, with 20 bases spanning the gap. CDR3 size: 16 residues. Germline assignment: CDR1 SGHDT and CDR2 YYEEEE. The CDR3 spells CASSLGDSRASQPQHF. For the CDR3, the DNA is TGTGCCAGCAGCCTGGGGGACTCAAGGGCGAGTCAGCCCCAGCATTTT.

CDR3 bases: TGTGCCAGTAGTACAGCGAACACCGGGGAGCTGTTTTTT. This sequence encodes CASSTANTGELFF. V is TRBV19 and J is TRBJ2-2; no definite D call. The CDR3 totals 13 residues. The ends were cut back, 4 bases at V and 0 bases at J, with 3 bases in the middle. The germline V gene has CDR1 LNHDA and CDR2 SQIVND (reference sequence).

The chain is built from TRBV9 and TRBJ2-3; 7 bases are a match to TRBD2. Germline loops: CDR1 SGDLS, CDR2 YYNGEE. J gave up 2 bases and V 2 bases, and 5 bases lay outside the gene matches. The CDR3 loop spans 15 amino acids. CDR3 sequence: CASSVEAGNTDTQYF. Written as DNA, the CDR3 is TGTGCCAGCAGCGTGGAAGCGGGGAACACAGATACGCAGTATTTT. The full variable domain, completed using reference TRBV9 and TRBJ2-3, is DSGVTQTPKHLITATGQRVTLRCSPRSGDLSVYWYQQSLDQGLQFLIQYYNGEERAKGNILERFSAQQFPDLHSELNLSSLELGDSALYFCASSVEAGNTDTQYFGPGTRLTVL.

This chain joins TRBV2 and TRBJ2-1; 8 bases map to TRBD2. V shed 2 bases and J 7 bases; nucleotides not matched to a gene: 16. In germline, CDR1 is SNHLY, CDR2 FYNNEI. This CDR3 has 18 amino acids. The CDR3 region has the DNA TGTGCCAGCAGTGAAAAGGGGGTGTCGGCGGGAGGCTTTAATGAGCAGTTCTTC. It codes for CASSEKGVSAGGFNEQFF.

The rearrangement uses TRBV6-1 and TRBJ2-3, with 7 bases that match TRBD1. Trimming took 9 bases from V and 6 from J; bases not matched to a gene: 9. The CDR3 is 13 amino acids. Germline CDR1 and CDR2: MNHNS and SASEGT. The DNA of the CDR3 is TGTGCCAGTCTCCCCTTCAGGGGGGATACGCAGTATTTT. Its translation is CASLPFRGDTQYF.

This clone was seen only once. The chain has TRBV7-3 and TRBJ1-1; 9 positions match TRBD1. Trimming at V came to 5 bases and at J to 3 bases, leaving 4 bases not matched to a gene. CDR1 is SGHTA and CDR2 is FQGTGA in the germline V gene. The CDR3 consists of 14 residues. The CDR3 spells CASSLRDRDTEAFF. DNA of the CDR3: TGTGCCAGCAGCCTAAGGGACAGGGACACTGAAGCTTTCTTT.

The rearrangement links TRBV4-3 to TRBJ1-1; tentative D call: TRBD1 (6 bases). The CDR3 runs 14 residues. V was pared by 1 base and J by 0 bases, with 6 bases between. Per germline, CDR1 LGHNA and CDR2 YSLEER. The CDR3 sequence is CASSQGTVNTEAFF. CDR3 DNA sequence: TGCGCCAGCAGCCAAGGGACAGTGAACACTGAAGCTTTCTTT.

The chain is built from TRBV5-4 and TRBJ2-1, with 9 nucleotides matching TRBD2. The CDR3 length is 17 residues. In germline, CDR1 is SGHNT, CDR2 YYREEE (reference sequence). The V and J ends lost 4 bases and 10 bases, in that order; junction bases with no gene match: 18. CDR3 protein: CASSPPMGGRAQGEQFF. The CDR3 coding sequence is TGTGCCAGCAGCCCCCCCATGGGCGGGAGGGCCCAGGGAGAGCAGTTCTTC.

This sequence joins TRBV6-6 and TRBJ2-7; a weak D match, TRBD1 (6 bases). The V gene lost 2 bases and the J gene lost 0 bases, with 11 bases spanning the gap. Looked up from germline, CDR1 is MNHNY and CDR2 is SVGAGI (reference sequence). The CDR3 runs 15 residues. CDR3 coding DNA: TGTGCCAGCAGTTACGGGCAGGGGCACTCCTACGAGCAGTACTTC. This codes for CASSYGQGHSYEQYF.

J is TRBJ2-2 and V is TRBV28; TRBD2 matches 14 bases. Looked up from germline, CDR1 is MDHEN and CDR2 is SYDVKM. Unmatched junction bases numbered 7, after V lost 4 bases and J lost 6 bases. The CDR3 is 17 amino acids. The CDR3: CASSSPGLAGEAGELFF. The CDR3 DNA reads TGTGCCAGCAGTTCGCCGGGACTAGCGGGAGAGGCCGGGGAGCTGTTTTTT.